Below, 20 T cell receptor beta chains from the same sample are listed, as sequenced in a study of cytomegalovirus exposure and HLA in healthy donors. Primers: 60 Vbeta forward and 13 Jbeta reverse. Some clones are missing from TCRdb's copy, which holds only in-frame ones; the method was immunoSEQ multiplex PCR. The sample has about 170,000 clones; 65% to 80% are singletons. The specimen was PBMCs. Receptors originate from a female donor in good health and CMV-seronegative.

This chain links TRBV2 with TRBJ2-3, with 14 bases lining up with TRBD2. J lost 2 bases, V lost 5 bases, and 9 bases had no gene match. The CDR3 runs to 18 residues. Germline CDR1 is SNHLY and CDR2 is FYNNEI. In DNA, the CDR3 is TGTGCCAGCAGTTTGGGACTAGCGGGGGCGGGACTCACAGATACGCAGTATTTT. It specifies CASSLGLAGAGLTDTQYF.

This sequence joins TRBV7-2 and TRBJ1-2, with 8 bases identical to TRBD1. V shed 4 bases and J 4 bases; nucleotides not matched to a gene: 8. The CDR3 extends over 15 amino acids. Germline CDR1 and CDR2: SGHTA and FQGNSA. The DNA for the CDR3 is TGTGCCAGCAGCTCCGACGGACAGGGCGGCTATGGCTACACCTTC. Translated: CASSSDGQGGYGYTF.

The rearrangement joins TRBV5-1 to TRBJ1-6; D is uncertain. The length of the CDR3 is 14 residues. Looked up from germline, CDR1 is SGHRS and CDR2 is YFSETQ. Deletions cut 0 bases from V and 5 bases from J, with 6 bases between. The CDR3 region is CASSLAQHNSPLHF. The CDR3 DNA sequence: TGCGCCAGCAGCTTGGCACAGCATAATTCACCCCTCCACTTT.

J is TRBJ1-1 and V is TRBV9, with 7 bases lining up with TRBD1. This CDR3 comprises 14 residues. The germline V gene has CDR1 SGDLS and CDR2 YYNGEE. The J segment lost 3 bases and the V segment lost 0 bases, leaving 2 bases of the junction unmatched. CDR3 DNA sequence: TGTGCCAGCAGCGTAGCAGGGGGTGACACTGAAGCTTTCTTT. As protein: CASSVAGGDTEAFF.

This chain links TRBV6-5 with TRBJ1-3, with D uncertain. This CDR3 has 14 amino acids. Deletions cut 8 bases from V and 0 bases from J, with 11 bases between. In germline, CDR1 is MNHEY, CDR2 SVGAGI. The CDR3 loop reads CASGNNPSGNTIYF. In nucleotides, the CDR3 is TGTGCCAGCGGTAACAATCCCTCTGGAAACACCATATATTTT.

This clone was counted once. This rearrangement joins TRBV7-9 to TRBJ1-1; no firm D call. The germline V and J ends were trimmed by 3 bases and 3 bases, with 8 bases remaining between them. CDR1 and CDR2 from the germline V gene are SEHNR and FQNEAQ (reference sequence). This CDR3 is built from 13 residues. In DNA, the CDR3 is TGTGCCAGCAGCTTCGGCCGGGACACTGAAGCTTTCTTT. This encodes CASSFGRDTEAFF. Combining the CDR3 with reference TRBV7-9 and TRBJ1-1 gives the whole variable domain DTGVSQNPRHKITKRGQNVTFRCDPISEHNRLYWYRQTLGQGPEFLTYFQNEAQLEKSRLLSDRFSAERPKGSFSTLEIQRTEQGDSAMYLCASSFGRDTEAFFGQGTRLTVV.

This sequence joins TRBV5-4 and TRBJ2-1, with 12 bases identical to TRBD2. Germline V gene sequence: CDR1 SGHNT, CDR2 YYREEE (reference sequence). The CDR3 runs to 16 residues. Germline trimming cut 3 bases from V and 8 bases from J; bases unmatched to any gene: 9. The DNA for the CDR3 is TGTGCCAGCAGCTGGCGACTAGCGGGAGCCGGAGATGAGCAGTTCTTC. Translated, it gives CASSWRLAGAGDEQFF.

The chain uses TRBV6-1 and TRBJ2-7, with D maybe TRBD2 (5 bases). The V end lost 2 bases, the J end lost 0 bases, and 14 bases lay between the germline ends. CDR1 and CDR2 (germline): MNHNS, SASEGT. The CDR3 contains 16 residues. Here the CDR3 reads CASSEIKGRSSYEQYF. Written as DNA, the CDR3 is TGTGCCAGCAGTGAAATCAAAGGGAGAAGCTCCTACGAGCAGTACTTC.

The gene calls are TRBV6-5 and TRBJ2-7; TRBD2 matches 8 bases. Trimming cost V 0 bases and J 2 bases; bases outside gene matches: 3. The CDR3 contains 15 residues. Germline V gene lookup returns CDR1 MNHEY and CDR2 SVGAGI. The CDR3 loop is CASSYSSGEAYEQYF. DNA for the CDR3: TGTGCCAGCAGTTACTCTAGCGGGGAAGCCTACGAGCAGTACTTC.

This clone turned up a few times. CDR3 region: CASSWTGTAFTGGYTF. The CDR3 DNA follows: TGCGCCAGCAGCTGGACCGGGACAGCTTTTACGGGGGGCTACACCTTC. The V call is TRBV5-1, the J call TRBJ1-2; 7 nucleotides align to TRBD1. The CDR3 sequence is 16 residues long. J was trimmed by 8 bases and V by 3 bases; bases with no gene match: 16. CDR1 and CDR2 (germline): SGHRS, YFSETQ.

The table lists this clone with a count of one. This rearrangement joins TRBV27 to TRBJ2-1, with no clear D. Trimming took 8 bases from V and 2 from J, leaving 10 bases between them. This CDR3 has 13 residues. CDR1 and CDR2 from the germline V gene are MNHEY and SMNVEV (reference sequence). CDR3 in amino acids: CASSRVPYNEQFF. CDR3 in DNA: TGTGCCAGCTCACGGGTTCCCTACAATGAGCAGTTCTTC.

The rearrangement links TRBV29-1 to TRBJ2-7, with D possibly being TRBD2 (6 bases). V was clipped by 5 bases and J by 3 bases, with 11 bases between them. Germline CDR1 SQVTM, CDR2 ANQGSEA. The CDR3 spans 12 residues. CDR3 protein: CSVPGERYEQYF. The CDR3 DNA is TGCAGCGTTCCGGGGGAACGCTACGAGCAGTACTTC.

The chain recombines TRBV27 with TRBJ2-1; unclear D gene. V was pared by 0 bases and J by 5 bases, with 5 bases between. Germline V gene lookup returns CDR1 MNHEY and CDR2 SMNVEV (reference sequence). The CDR3 is 13 amino acids. The CDR3 sequence: CASSLSEDNEQFF. In DNA form, the CDR3 reads TGTGCCAGCAGTTTATCCGAGGACAATGAGCAGTTCTTC.

The chain is built from TRBV5-1 and TRBJ1-2; no definite D call. This CDR3 has 12 residues. Between the trimmed V and J ends, which lost 2 bases and 8 bases, there was a span of 10 bases. Germline-derived CDR1 and CDR2 are SGHRS and YFSETQ. The CDR3 DNA reads TGCGCCAGCAGCTTTACTACTAGAGGCTACACCTTC. It translates to CASSFTTRGYTF.

This chain joins TRBV12-5 and TRBJ2-3, with 8 bases matching TRBD2. Germline trimming cut 6 bases from V and 4 bases from J; bases unmatched to any gene: 6. This CDR3 comprises 14 residues. From germline, CDR1 is LGHNT and CDR2 FRNRAP. The CDR3 reads CASGLGGGSDTQYF. CDR3 nucleotides: TGTGCTAGTGGCCTCGGGGGGGGCTCAGATACGCAGTATTTT.

The rearrangement links TRBV18 to TRBJ1-1; maybe TRBD1 (5 bases). The CDR3 contains 15 residues. V was trimmed by 0 bases and J by 3 bases, leaving 11 bases between them. Germline CDR1 is KGHSH and CDR2 is LQKENI. The DNA for the CDR3 is TGTGCCAGCTCACCACCGGGCAGGGCCGACACTGAAGCTTTCTTT. It yields the protein CASSPPGRADTEAFF.

This clone is a singleton in its sample. This chain connects TRBV9 to TRBJ2-1; 9 bases are a match to TRBD1. The germline V gene has CDR1 SGDLS and CDR2 YYNGEE. With V trimmed by 4 bases and J by 7 bases, 6 bases remained unmatched. The CDR3 contains 14 residues. CDR3 sequence: CASSFGQGTNEQFF. The CDR3 region has the DNA TGTGCCAGCAGCTTCGGACAGGGGACGAATGAGCAGTTCTTC.

The chain joins TRBV29-1 to TRBJ2-7, with D perhaps TRBD2 (6 bases). Germline V lookup: CDR1 SQVTM, CDR2 ANQGSEA. V shed 6 bases and J shed 3 bases, with 30 bases lying between them. CDR3 size: 18 residues. Here the CDR3 DNA reads TGCAGCGTCGATGGGCGGGGTCCACCACTCAAAACTTGCTACGAGCAGTACTTC. The encoded protein is CSVDGRGPPLKTCYEQYF.

The rearrangement joins TRBV27 to TRBJ2-7, with D unresolved. The germline V gene encodes CDR1 MNHEY and CDR2 SMNVEV (reference sequence). This CDR3 spans 13 amino acids. V was trimmed by 3 bases and J by 0 bases, leaving 6 bases between them. CDR3 in DNA: TGTGCCAGCAGTTTCCGGGTCTCCTACGAGCAGTACTTC. It codes for CASSFRVSYEQYF.

This rearrangement joins TRBV30 to TRBJ1-2, with TRBD1 matching over 9 bases. CDR1 and CDR2 (germline): GTSNPN, SVGIG (reference sequence). V lost 2 bases, J lost 3 bases, and 10 bases stayed unmatched. This CDR3 is built from 16 residues. The CDR3 region has the DNA TGTGCCTGGAGTCACTGGACAGGGGCAGATCACTATGGCTACACCTTC. Its translation: CAWSHWTGADHYGYTF.